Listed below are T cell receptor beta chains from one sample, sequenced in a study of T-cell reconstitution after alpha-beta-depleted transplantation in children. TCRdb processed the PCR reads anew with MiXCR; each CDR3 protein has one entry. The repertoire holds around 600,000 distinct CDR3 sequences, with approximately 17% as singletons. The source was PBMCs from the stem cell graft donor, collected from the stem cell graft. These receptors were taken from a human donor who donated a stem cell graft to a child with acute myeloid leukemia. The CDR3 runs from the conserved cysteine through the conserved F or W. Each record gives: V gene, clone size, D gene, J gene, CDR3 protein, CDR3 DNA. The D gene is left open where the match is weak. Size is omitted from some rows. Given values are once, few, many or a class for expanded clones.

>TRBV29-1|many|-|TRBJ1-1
CSVEGQNTEAFF
TGCAGCGTTGAAGGGCAGAACACTGAAGCTTTCTTT
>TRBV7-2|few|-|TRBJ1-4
CASSFLGRIDEKLFF
TGTGCCAGCAGCTTTTTGGGGAGGATCGATGAAAAACTGTTTTTT
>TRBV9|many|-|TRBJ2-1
CASSGYEGWNEQFF
TGTGCCAGTAGCGGATACGAGGGGTGGAATGAGCAGTTCTTC
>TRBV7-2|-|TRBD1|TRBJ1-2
CASSLAREGARGYTF
TGTGCCAGCAGCTTAGCGCGCGAGGGGGCGCGGGGCTACACCTTC
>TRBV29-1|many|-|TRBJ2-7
CSVEVSSSYEQYF
TGCAGCGTTGAGGTGTCGAGCTCCTACGAGCAGTACTTC
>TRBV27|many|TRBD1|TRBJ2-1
CASSFPGQGINEQFF
TGTGCCAGCAGTTTCCCGGGACAGGGCATCAATGAGCAGTTCTTC
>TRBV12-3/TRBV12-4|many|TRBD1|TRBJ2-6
CASNEGTEERGANVLTF
TGTGCCAGCAACGAGGGGACAGAAGAACGAGGGGCCAACGTCCTGACTTTC
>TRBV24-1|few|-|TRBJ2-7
CATSAGQTEQYF
TGTGCCACCAGTGCCGGACAGACCGAGCAGTACTTC
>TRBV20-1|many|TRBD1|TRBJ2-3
CSARDLLSTGGTDTQYF
TGCAGTGCTAGAGATCTGCTTTCGACAGGGGGGACAGATACGCAGTATTTT
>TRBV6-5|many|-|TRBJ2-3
CASSYSRDGDTQYF
TGTGCCAGCAGTTACTCTAGGGACGGAGATACGCAGTATTTT
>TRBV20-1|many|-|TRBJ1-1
CSARMGARGTEAFF
TGCAGTGCTAGAATGGGGGCGCGAGGCACTGAAGCTTTCTTT
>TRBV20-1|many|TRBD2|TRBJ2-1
CSAGSGGVNEQFF
TGCAGTGCAGGAAGCGGGGGGGTGAATGAGCAGTTCTTC
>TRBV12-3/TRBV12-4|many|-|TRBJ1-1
CASSWGGVTEAFF
TGTGCCAGCAGTTGGGGGGGCGTCACTGAAGCTTTCTTT
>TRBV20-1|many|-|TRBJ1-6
CSARVPIYPDSPLHF
TGCAGTGCTAGAGTCCCGATTTATCCGGATTCACCCCTCCACTTT
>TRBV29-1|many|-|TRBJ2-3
CSVVSPLRGTQYF
TGCAGCGTTGTGTCCCCTCTCCGGGGTACGCAGTATTTT
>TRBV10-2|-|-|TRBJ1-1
CASSDRGRITEAFF
TGCGCCAGCAGTGATCGGGGGAGGATCACTGAAGCTTTCTTT
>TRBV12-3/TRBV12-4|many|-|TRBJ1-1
CASRRLNTEAFF
TGTGCCAGCAGGAGACTGAACACTGAAGCTTTCTTT
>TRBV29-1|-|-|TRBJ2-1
CSVVAGGSYNEQFF
TGCAGCGTTGTGGCCGGGGGTTCCTACAATGAGCAGTTCTTC
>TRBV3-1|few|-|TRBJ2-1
CASSPGTYRRGEQFF
TGTGCCAGCAGCCCTGGGACTTACCGGAGGGGTGAGCAGTTCTTC
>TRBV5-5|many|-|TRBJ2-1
CASSLGGNVFNEQFF
TGTGCCAGCAGCTTGGGGGGTAATGTGTTTAATGAGCAGTTCTTC
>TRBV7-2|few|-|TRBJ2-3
CASAEETGRPLGDTQYF
TGTGCCAGCGCAGAAGAGACAGGTCGTCCTCTTGGGGATACGCAGTATTTT
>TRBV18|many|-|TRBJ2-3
CASSPQDEDTQYF
TGTGCCAGCTCACCACAGGATGAAGATACGCAGTATTTT
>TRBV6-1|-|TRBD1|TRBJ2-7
CASSPIDRGNSYEQYF
TGTGCCAGCAGCCCCATCGACAGGGGGAACTCCTACGAGCAGTACTTC
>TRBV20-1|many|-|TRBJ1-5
CSARVSGYNQPQHF
TGCAGTGCTAGAGTGTCTGGGTACAATCAGCCCCAGCATTTT
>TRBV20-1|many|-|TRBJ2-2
CSARPGYTGELFF
TGCAGTGCTAGGCCCGGATACACCGGGGAGCTGTTTTTT
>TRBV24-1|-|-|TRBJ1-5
CATSDTTGGGPQHF
TGTGCCACCAGTGATACCACAGGTGGAGGGCCCCAGCATTTT
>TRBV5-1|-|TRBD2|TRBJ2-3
CASSKRQKATSSFTDTQYF
TGCGCCAGCAGCAAGAGACAGAAGGCGACTAGCTCCTTCACAGATACGCAGTATTTT
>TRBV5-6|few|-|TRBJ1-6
CASSLWTATRRSPLHF
TGTGCCAGCAGCTTATGGACAGCCACACGACGTTCACCCCTCCACTTT
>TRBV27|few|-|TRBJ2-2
CASSLSGRLGQLFF
TGTGCCAGCAGTTTATCGGGGCGGCTTGGCCAGCTGTTTTTT
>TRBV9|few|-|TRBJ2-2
CASSVAGADTGELFF
TGTGCCAGCAGCGTAGCGGGGGCGGACACCGGGGAGCTGTTTTTT
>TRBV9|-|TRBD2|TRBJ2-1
CASSVGGSGGNEQFF
TGTGCCAGCAGCGTAGGGGGTAGCGGGGGTAATGAGCAGTTCTTC
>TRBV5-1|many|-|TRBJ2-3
CASSYLPTDTQYF
TGCGCCAGCAGCTACCTGCCCACAGATACGCAGTATTTT
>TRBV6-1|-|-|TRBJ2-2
CASCERGATGELFF
TGTGCCAGCTGCGAAAGGGGAGCCACCGGGGAGCTGTTTTTT
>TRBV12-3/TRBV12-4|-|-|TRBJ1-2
CASSPAIGAGYTF
TGTGCCAGCAGCCCCGCAATTGGTGCTGGTTACACCTTC
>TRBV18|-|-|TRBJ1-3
CASSPPFQGNTIYF
TGTGCCAGCTCACCACCGTTCCAGGGAAACACCATATATTTT
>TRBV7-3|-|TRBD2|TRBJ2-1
CASSLSGTTYNEQFF
TGTGCCAGCAGCTTAAGCGGGACTACATACAATGAGCAGTTCTTC
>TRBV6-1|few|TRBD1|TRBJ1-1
CASRRGQGWTTTEAFF
TGTGCCAGCAGACGCGGACAGGGGTGGACGACAACTGAAGCTTTCTTT
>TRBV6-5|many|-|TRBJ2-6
CASSYSTVFSGANVLTF
TGTGCCAGCAGTTACTCGACAGTATTCTCTGGGGCCAACGTCCTGACTTTC
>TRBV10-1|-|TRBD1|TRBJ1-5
CASSSGQGGLQPQHF
TGCGCCAGCAGTAGTGGACAGGGGGGATTACAGCCCCAGCATTTT
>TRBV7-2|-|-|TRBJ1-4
CASSSPLIEKLFF
TGTGCCAGCAGCTCCCCTCTCATTGAAAAACTGTTTTTT
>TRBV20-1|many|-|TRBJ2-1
CSPNGQISYNEQFF
TGCAGTCCGAATGGTCAGATCTCCTACAATGAGCAGTTCTTC